This TCR beta chain was obtained from a study of Ad26.COV2.S vaccination and SARS-CoV-2 variants. The study's findings and limits: There was a possibility that the TCR breadth and depth analyses underestimated total T cell responses.

Repertoires were generated with immunoSEQ multiplex PCR, while TCRdb's copy carries only in-frame clones and drops some. The data show more than 350,000 clones, approximately 92% seen once. Worth noting for this clone: Its antigen remains unidentified.

Treatment noted: 19 received Ad26.COV2.S at low or high dose, single or two shots; about 5 received placebo; per-sample allocation not given. Collection of samples fell on day 63 after the first vaccine or placebo injection. Looked up from germline, CDR1 is SEHNR and CDR2 is FQNEAQ (reference sequence). The V segment lost 5 bases and the J segment 4 bases; nucleotides outside the gene matches: 13. This CDR3 region has 17 residues. Specimen: peripheral blood, collected in a trial of Ad26.COV2.S vaccine versus placebo. The clonotype originates from a person between 18 and 59 years old who received the Ad26.COV2.S COVID-19 vaccine or a placebo. The V call is TRBV7-9, the J call TRBJ1-2; TRBD1 aligns across 10 bases. The CDR3 DNA reads TGTGCCAGCAGCCCCACTATTCGGACAGGGGGACTCTATGGCTACACCTTC. Translated: CASSPTIRTGGLYGYTF. The full variable domain, in which reference TRBV7-9 and TRBJ1-2 provide the parts outside the CDR3, is DTGVSQNPRHKITKRGQNVTFRCDPISEHNRLYWYRQTLGQGPEFLTYFQNEAQLEKSRLLSDRFSAERPKGSFSTLEIQRTEQGDSAMYLCASSPTIRTGGLYGYTFGSGTRLTVV.